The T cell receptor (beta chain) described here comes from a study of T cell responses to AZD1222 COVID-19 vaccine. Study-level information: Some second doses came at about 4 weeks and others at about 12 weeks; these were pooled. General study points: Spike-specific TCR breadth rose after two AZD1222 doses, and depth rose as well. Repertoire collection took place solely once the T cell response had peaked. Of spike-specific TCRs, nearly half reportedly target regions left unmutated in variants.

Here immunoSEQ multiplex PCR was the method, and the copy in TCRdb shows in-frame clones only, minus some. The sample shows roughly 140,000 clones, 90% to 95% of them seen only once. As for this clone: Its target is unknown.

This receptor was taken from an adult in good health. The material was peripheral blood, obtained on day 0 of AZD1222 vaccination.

CDR3 sequence reads: CASSYGGTVGGDTQYF. The CDR3 DNA follows: TGTGCCAGCAGTTACGGGGGTACCGTGGGCGGGGATACGCAGTATTTT. This chain links TRBV6-5 with TRBJ2-3; D tentatively reads TRBD1 or TRBD2 (5 bases each). V was cut by 2 bases and J by 6 bases, with 18 bases left in between. The germline gives CDR1 MNHEY, CDR2 SVGAGI. The CDR3 is 16 residues long.